These T cell receptor beta chains were read from a single sample in a study of T cells after yellow fever vaccination. TCRdb called the 5' RACE reads again in MiXCR, with one record for every CDR3 protein. The sample carries roughly 330,000 distinct CDR3 sequences, almost 4% recorded once. The input for sequencing was PBMCs, taken 5 days after the yellow fever booster vaccination. The receptor set was obtained from a man aged 18 to 35 who received the YFV17D yellow fever vaccine. The CDR3 runs from the conserved cysteine through the conserved F or W. The order of the fields is D gene, J gene, clone size, V gene, CDR3 protein, CDR3 DNA. A D gene is named only where the DNA matches it firmly. The size entry is marked missing in some rows and otherwise reads once, few, many or a size class.

>TRBD2|TRBJ2-3|NA|TRBV7-3
CASSLLAGVDTQYF
TGTGCCAGCAGCTTACTAGCGGGGGTAGATACGCAGTATTTT
>TRBD1|TRBJ2-5|many|TRBV15
CATSTRDRGETQYF
TGTGCCACCAGCACTCGGGACAGGGGAGAGACCCAGTACTTC
>NA|TRBJ1-2|NA|TRBV7-2
CASSPRTDRPFYGYTF
TGTGCCAGCAGCCCAAGGACGGATAGACCCTTCTATGGCTACACCTTC
>TRBD2|TRBJ2-2|many|TRBV7-6
CASSPGTTKTGELFF
TGTGCCAGCAGCCCGGGGACTACCAAAACCGGGGAGCTGTTTTTT
>NA|TRBJ1-1|many|TRBV10-3
CATHRGNTEAFF
TGTGCCACCCATCGGGGGAACACTGAAGCTTTCTTT
>NA|TRBJ2-2|NA|TRBV30
CAWSGPFGLTGELFF
TGTGCCTGGAGTGGACCTTTTGGGTTGACCGGGGAGCTGTTTTTT
>NA|TRBJ2-3|few|TRBV9
CASSVEGSPAGTQYF
TGTGCCAGCAGCGTAGAGGGGTCCCCCGCGGGTACGCAGTATTTT
>TRBD2|TRBJ2-5|many|TRBV7-9
CASSLEGRATQYF
TGTGCCAGCAGCCTGGAGGGGAGGGCGACCCAGTACTTC
>NA|TRBJ2-5|NA|TRBV29-1
CSVEEGDSLRETQYF
TGCAGCGTTGAAGAAGGGGACTCACTGCGAGAGACCCAGTACTTC
>NA|TRBJ2-1|few|TRBV7-2
CASSLVVRNEQFF
TGTGCCAGCAGCTTAGTTGTCCGGAATGAGCAGTTCTTC
>NA|TRBJ2-1|NA|TRBV11-2
CASSYDPQHYEQFF
TGTGCCAGCAGCTACGACCCTCAGCATTATGAGCAGTTCTTC
>NA|TRBJ2-5|NA|TRBV7-3
CASSLTGLALETQYF
TGTGCCAGCAGCCTCACGGGACTTGCCCTGGAGACCCAGTACTTC
>NA|TRBJ2-5|NA|TRBV20-1
CSAHSLRGLAKETQYF
TGCAGTGCTCATTCCTTGAGGGGACTCGCTAAAGAGACCCAGTACTTC
>NA|TRBJ2-1|many|TRBV14
CASSPFTSQEQFF
TGTGCCAGCAGCCCTTTTACCTCTCAGGAGCAGTTCTTC
>TRBD1|TRBJ1-2|few|TRBV6-5
CASSYSGTGGYGYTF
TGTGCCAGCAGTTACTCCGGGACAGGGGGCTATGGCTACACCTTC
>NA|TRBJ2-1|few|TRBV5-4
CASRSVGRNEQFF
TGTGCCAGCAGATCAGTTGGACGGAATGAGCAGTTCTTC
>NA|TRBJ2-4|many|TRBV29-1
CSALAETKNIQYF
TGCAGCGCCTTAGCAGAGACCAAAAACATTCAGTACTTC
>NA|TRBJ2-1|few|TRBV6-5
CASSNLIEQFF
TGTGCCAGCAGTAATTTAATTGAGCAGTTCTTC
>NA|TRBJ2-6|NA|TRBV4-1
CASSQPGRSSVLTF
TGCGCCAGCAGCCAACCGGGACGCAGCAGCGTCCTGACTTTC
>TRBD1|TRBJ2-7|few|TRBV5-1
CASSGTAIYEQYF
TGCGCCAGCTCAGGGACAGCGATCTACGAGCAGTACTTC
>NA|TRBJ2-2|NA|TRBV28
CASSLYLPGELFF
TGTGCCAGCAGTTTATACCTTCCCGGGGAGCTGTTTTTT
>NA|TRBJ2-3|many|TRBV5-1
CASSLEGTTSTDTQYF
TGCGCCAGCAGCTTGGAGGGGACAACTAGCACAGATACGCAGTATTTT
>NA|TRBJ2-5|many|TRBV6-2/TRBV6-3
CASSQRTIVEPYSQETQYF
TGTGCCAGCAGCCAACGGACAATCGTGGAACCGTATAGCCAAGAGACCCAGTACTTC
>NA|TRBJ2-3|once|TRBV4-1
CASRHGTGTQYF
TGCGCCAGCAGGCACGGGACCGGTACGCAGTATTTT
>TRBD1|TRBJ1-1|many|TRBV5-1
CASSPPGQGPTEAFF
TGCGCCAGCAGCCCCCCCGGACAGGGTCCCACTGAAGCTTTCTTT
>NA|TRBJ2-5|few|TRBV7-7
CASSLGGRSKETQYF
TGTGCCAGCAGCTTAGGGGGTCGGAGTAAAGAGACCCAGTACTTC
>NA|TRBJ1-5|NA|TRBV19
CATESPSNQPQHF
TGTGCCACCGAAAGTCCAAGCAATCAGCCCCAGCATTTT
>NA|TRBJ1-5|many|TRBV6-5
CASRQGISQPQHF
TGTGCCAGCAGGCAGGGTATCTCCCAGCCCCAGCATTTT
>NA|TRBJ1-1|NA|TRBV27
CASSSFLMNTEAFF
TGTGCCAGCAGTTCCTTCCTTATGAACACTGAAGCTTTCTTT
>NA|TRBJ2-1|many|TRBV20-1
CSARVSAGAEQFF
TGCAGTGCAAGAGTCTCGGCAGGAGCTGAGCAGTTCTTC
>NA|TRBJ2-7|few|TRBV27
CASSFTGRYYEQYF
TGTGCCAGCAGTTTTACGGGACGGTACTACGAGCAGTACTTC
>TRBD1|TRBJ2-1|few|TRBV6-1
CASDRDRNVVEQFF
TGTGCCAGTGACCGGGACAGGAATGTTGTTGAGCAGTTCTTC
>NA|TRBJ1-2|few|TRBV20-1
CSARRGGYDYGYTF
TGCAGTGCTAGGAGGGGGGGTTATGACTATGGCTACACCTTC
>NA|TRBJ1-2|NA|TRBV7-2
CASSPDDGGYTF
TGTGCCAGCAGCCCGGACGACGGCGGCTACACCTTC
>NA|TRBJ1-5|many|TRBV29-1
CSVAGFNQPQHF
TGCAGCGTCGCCGGTTTCAATCAGCCCCAGCATTTT
>NA|TRBJ1-4|NA|TRBV6-5
CASSYSGAREKLFF
TGTGCCAGCAGTTACAGCGGGGCCAGGGAAAAACTGTTTTTT
>NA|TRBJ1-1|NA|TRBV5-4
CASSFSGVATEAFF
TGTGCCAGCAGCTTCTCAGGGGTGGCGACTGAAGCTTTCTTT
>NA|TRBJ2-5|many|TRBV7-9
CASSLRDHWETQYF
TGTGCCAGCAGCTTAAGGGATCATTGGGAGACCCAGTACTTC
>TRBD1|TRBJ2-3|NA|TRBV4-1
CASRYGTGHITDTQYF
TGCGCCAGCAGGTATGGGACAGGTCATATCACAGATACGCAGTATTTT
>NA|TRBJ1-5|many|TRBV7-2
CAKNANRVPIQPQHF
TGTGCCAAAAATGCTAACAGGGTTCCGATTCAGCCCCAGCATTTT
>TRBD2|TRBJ2-1|few|TRBV12-3/TRBV12-4
CASSPGGAGSYNEQFF
TGTGCCAGCAGCCCCGGGGGGGCGGGCTCCTACAATGAGCAGTTCTTC
>NA|TRBJ2-3|many|TRBV9
CASSVEYGGPSTDTQYF
TGTGCCAGCAGCGTAGAATACGGGGGGCCTAGCACAGATACGCAGTATTTT
>TRBD2|TRBJ2-3|few|TRBV4-3
CASSQDTSGADTQYF
TGCGCCAGCAGCCAAGATACTAGCGGGGCAGATACGCAGTATTTT
>TRBD2|TRBJ2-3|many|TRBV4-2
CASSPPGLAVSTDTQYF
TGTGCCAGCAGCCCACCTGGACTAGCAGTTAGCACAGATACGCAGTATTTT
>NA|TRBJ2-1|NA|TRBV10-3
CAISTGSGFNEQFF
TGTGCCATCAGTACAGGGAGCGGGTTCAATGAGCAGTTCTTC
>NA|TRBJ2-2|many|TRBV4-1
CASSREVFIETSVYRELFF
TGCGCCAGCAGCCGCGAGGTTTTTATCGAGACTAGTGTTTACAGGGAGCTGTTTTTT
>NA|TRBJ2-1|many|TRBV18
CASSPRQGGGNEQFF
TGTGCCAGCTCACCCAGACAGGGAGGCGGCAATGAGCAGTTCTTC
>NA|TRBJ2-2|many|TRBV7-9
CASSSLRRGSGELFF
TGTGCCAGCAGCTCATTACGTAGGGGCTCCGGGGAGCTGTTTTTT
>NA|TRBJ2-2|many|TRBV11-2
CASSLEGSAELFF
TGTGCCAGCAGCTTAGAGGGTTCCGCGGAGCTGTTTTTT
>NA|TRBJ2-1|many|TRBV5-5
CASSFILTVSGPAWVNEQFF
TGTGCCAGCAGCTTTATCCTCACGGTATCGGGTCCAGCGTGGGTCAATGAGCAGTTCTTC
>NA|TRBJ2-2|NA|TRBV21-1
CASMKPGQVTGELFF
TGTGCCAGCATGAAACCGGGACAGGTCACCGGGGAGCTGTTTTTT
>NA|TRBJ1-1|few|TRBV12-3/TRBV12-4
CASSFFSTEAFF
TGTGCCAGCAGTTTCTTTAGCACTGAAGCTTTCTTT
>NA|TRBJ1-5|many|TRBV12-3/TRBV12-4
CASSWEGSGPQHF
TGTGCCAGCAGCTGGGAGGGGTCTGGTCCCCAGCATTTT